This TCR beta chain was observed in a study of a mutant IDH1 vaccine in newly diagnosed glioma. Study-level background: Beginning 4-6 weeks after radiotherapy alone, or with temozolomide cycles, vaccination took place. Sex distribution of treated patients was about 62% male and about 38% female; mean age was around 40 years.

A remark on this clone: Its antigen is unidentified.

Time point: week 47, end of study. The content of each vaccine dose was 300 ug of mutant IDH1 20-mer peptide, and topical imiquimod accompanied it. Patients had eight vaccinations, in weeks 1, 3, 5, 7, 11, 15, 19 and 23. New astrocytomas of WHO grade 3 or 4 that were IDH1-mutant and ATRX-lost were found in the donors. This CDR3 is 14 amino acids long. The ends were cut back, 2 bases at V and 8 bases at J, with 10 bases in the middle. From germline, CDR1 is LNHDA and CDR2 SQIVND (reference sequence). TCRdb's copy holds only in-frame clones and misses some; the assay was immunoSEQ multiplex PCR. The sample includes under 40,000 clones, 89% of them seen just once.

The clonotype originates from a man between 35 and 55 years old with glioma. The chain couples TRBV19 to TRBJ1-6; D perhaps matches TRBD1 (6 bases). Sequenced here: PBMCs, sampled from a glioma patient whose treatment included an IDH1 peptide vaccine. As DNA, the CDR3 is TGTGCCAGTAGTATAACAGGGCAGGATTCACCCCTCCACTTT. Translated, it gives CASSITGQDSPLHF.